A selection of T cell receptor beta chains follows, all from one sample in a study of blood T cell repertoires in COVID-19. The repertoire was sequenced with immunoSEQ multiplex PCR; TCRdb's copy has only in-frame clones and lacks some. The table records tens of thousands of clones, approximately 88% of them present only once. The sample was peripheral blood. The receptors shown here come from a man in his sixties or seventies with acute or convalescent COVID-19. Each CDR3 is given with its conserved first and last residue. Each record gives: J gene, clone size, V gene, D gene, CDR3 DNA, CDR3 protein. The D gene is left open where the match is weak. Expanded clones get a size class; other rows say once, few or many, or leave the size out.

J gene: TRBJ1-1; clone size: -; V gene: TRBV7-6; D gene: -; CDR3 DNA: TGTGCCGTCGGGGGAATTGGGGGCACTGAAGCTTTCTTT; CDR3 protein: CAVGGIGGTEAFF
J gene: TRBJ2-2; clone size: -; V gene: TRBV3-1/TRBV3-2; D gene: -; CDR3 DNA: TGTGCCAGCACCGGAGACCCCGGGGAGCTGTTTTTT; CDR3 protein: CASTGDPGELFF
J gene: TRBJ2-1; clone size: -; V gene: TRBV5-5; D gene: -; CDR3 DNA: TGTGCCAGCAGCTTCTCTACGTATGAGCAGTTCTTC; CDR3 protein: CASSFSTYEQFF
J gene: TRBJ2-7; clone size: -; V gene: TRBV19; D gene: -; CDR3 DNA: TGTGCCAGTAGTATTGAACTCTCGGGCGAGCAGTACTTC; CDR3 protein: CASSIELSGEQYF
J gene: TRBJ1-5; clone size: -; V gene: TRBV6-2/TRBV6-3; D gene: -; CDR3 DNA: TGTGCCAGCAGCGAACCGAAGCCTCAGCCCCAGCATTTT; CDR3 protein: CASSEPKPQPQHF
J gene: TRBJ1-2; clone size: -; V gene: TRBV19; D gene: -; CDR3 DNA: TGTGCCAGTAGTATGAGACAGGCGCTATATGGCTACACCTTC; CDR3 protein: CASSMRQALYGYTF
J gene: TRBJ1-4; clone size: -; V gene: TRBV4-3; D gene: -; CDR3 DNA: TGCGCCAGCAGCCCCCCGATTCCAGGGAAACTGTTTTTT; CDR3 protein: CASSPPIPGKLFF
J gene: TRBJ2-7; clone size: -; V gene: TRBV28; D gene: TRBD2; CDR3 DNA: TGTGCCAGCAGTTTATGGGCTAGCGGAAAAGGCGAGCAGTACTTC; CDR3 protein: CASSLWASGKGEQYF
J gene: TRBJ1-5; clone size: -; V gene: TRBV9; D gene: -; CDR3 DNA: TGTGCCAGCAGCCCGCGGGACCAGCCCGAGCCCCAGCATTTT; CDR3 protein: CASSPRDQPEPQHF
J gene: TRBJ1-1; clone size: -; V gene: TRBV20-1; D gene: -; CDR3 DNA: TGCAGTGCTAGTGGGGTAGCGTGGTTGGCTTTCTTT; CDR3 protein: CSASGVAWLAFF
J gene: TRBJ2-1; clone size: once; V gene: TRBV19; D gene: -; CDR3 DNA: TGTGCCAGTAGGGACAGTGGGGATGAGCAGTTCTTC; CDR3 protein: CASRDSGDEQFF
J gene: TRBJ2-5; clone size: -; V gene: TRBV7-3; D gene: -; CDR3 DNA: TGTGCCAGCAGCTTAAACAGGGCGAGTGAGACCCAGTACTTC; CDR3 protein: CASSLNRASETQYF
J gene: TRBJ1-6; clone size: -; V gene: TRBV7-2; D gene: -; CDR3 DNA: TGTGCCAGCAGCTTAGACGGGGGAGGAAATTCACCCCTCCACTTT; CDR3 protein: CASSLDGGGNSPLHF
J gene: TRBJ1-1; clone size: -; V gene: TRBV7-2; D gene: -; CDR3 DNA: TGTGCCAGCACTGGACAGTCCATGAACACTGAAGCTTTCTTT; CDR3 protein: CASTGQSMNTEAFF
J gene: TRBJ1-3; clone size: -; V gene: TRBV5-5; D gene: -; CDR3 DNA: TGTGCCAGCAGCTTGACCGGGGGGGCGAGAAACACCATATATTTT; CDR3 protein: CASSLTGGARNTIYF
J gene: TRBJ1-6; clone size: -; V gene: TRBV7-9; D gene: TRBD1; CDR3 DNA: TGTGCCAGCAGCACAGGGGGTGCAGGGAATTCACCCCTCCACTTT; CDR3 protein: CASSTGGAGNSPLHF
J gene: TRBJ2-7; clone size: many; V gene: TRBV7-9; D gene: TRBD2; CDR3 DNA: TGTGCCAGCGACCTAGCGGGAGGAGCCTACGAGCAGTACTTC; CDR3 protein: CASDLAGGAYEQYF
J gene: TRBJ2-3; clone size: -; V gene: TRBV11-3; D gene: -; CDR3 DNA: TGTGCCAGCAGCTTCGGACTAAATACGCAGTATTTT; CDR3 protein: CASSFGLNTQYF
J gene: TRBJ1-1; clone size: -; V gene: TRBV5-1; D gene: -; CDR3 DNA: TGCGCCAGCAGCTTGGTCCAGGCTAACACTGAAGCTTTCTTT; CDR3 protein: CASSLVQANTEAFF
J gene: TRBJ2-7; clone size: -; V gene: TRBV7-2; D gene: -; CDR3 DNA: TGTGCCAGCAGCTTAGTTGGGGCTCCGGGACTGATCGAGCAGTACTTC; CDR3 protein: CASSLVGAPGLIEQYF
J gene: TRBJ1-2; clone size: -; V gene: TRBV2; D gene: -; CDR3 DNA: TGTGCCAGCAGTGTCTCCGGGTTGGGCTATGGCTACACCTTC; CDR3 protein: CASSVSGLGYGYTF
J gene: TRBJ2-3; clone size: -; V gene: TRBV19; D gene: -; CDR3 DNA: TGTGCCAGTAGTAGACGCACGGCCGGACCGGGGGAGACATTAACAGATACGCAGTATTTT; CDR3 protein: CASSRRTAGPGETLTDTQYF
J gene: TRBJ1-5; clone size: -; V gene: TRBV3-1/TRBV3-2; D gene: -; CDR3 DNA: TGTGCCAGCAGCCAAGTCGGGGGAAGTCAGCCCCAGCATTTT; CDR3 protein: CASSQVGGSQPQHF
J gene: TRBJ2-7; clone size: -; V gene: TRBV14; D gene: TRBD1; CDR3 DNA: TGTGCCAGCAGCCGCCTGACCGGGACAGGGGGCTCCTACGAGCAGTACTTC; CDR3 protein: CASSRLTGTGGSYEQYF
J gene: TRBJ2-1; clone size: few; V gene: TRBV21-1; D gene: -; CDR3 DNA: TGTGCCAGCAGCAAACCGACTAGCGGGGGGAGTGAGCAGTTCTTC; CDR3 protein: CASSKPTSGGSEQFF
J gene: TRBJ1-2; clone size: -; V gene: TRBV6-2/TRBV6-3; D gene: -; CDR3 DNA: TGTGCCAGCAGTTTGCCGGGTTCCTTCTATGGCTACACCTTC; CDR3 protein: CASSLPGSFYGYTF
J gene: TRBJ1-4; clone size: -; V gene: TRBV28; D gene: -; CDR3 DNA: TGTGCCAGCAGTCCCGAGAAGACAGGAGGTAATGAAAAACTGTTTTTT; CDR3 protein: CASSPEKTGGNEKLFF
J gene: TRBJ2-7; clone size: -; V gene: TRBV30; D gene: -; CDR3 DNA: TGTGCCTGGGGGACCCCCGGGAATCCGTACTTC; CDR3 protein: CAWGTPGNPYF
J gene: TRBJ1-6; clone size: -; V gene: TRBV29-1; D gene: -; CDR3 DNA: TGCAGCGTTGGGTGGACTTATAATTCACCCCTCCACTTT; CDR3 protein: CSVGWTYNSPLHF
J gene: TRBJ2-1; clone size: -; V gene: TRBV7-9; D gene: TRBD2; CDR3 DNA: TGTGCCAGCAGCCCGCAGATTAGCGGGAGGGGTTTTACGAATGAGCAGTTCTTC; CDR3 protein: CASSPQISGRGFTNEQFF
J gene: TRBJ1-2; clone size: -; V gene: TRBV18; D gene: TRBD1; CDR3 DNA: TGTGCCAGCTCGCTACAGGGGACCTCTGGCTACACCTTC; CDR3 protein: CASSLQGTSGYTF
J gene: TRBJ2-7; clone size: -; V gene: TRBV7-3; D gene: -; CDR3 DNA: TGTGCCAGCAGCTTATACCAGCGACCCTACGAGCAGTACTTC; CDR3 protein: CASSLYQRPYEQYF
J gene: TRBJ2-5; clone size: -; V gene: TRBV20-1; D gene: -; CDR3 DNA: TGCAGTGTGGCTGAGGAAGAGACCCAGTACTTC; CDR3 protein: CSVAEEETQYF
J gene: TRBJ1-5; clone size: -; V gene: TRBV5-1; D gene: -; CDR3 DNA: TGCGCCAGCAGCTTGCTGGGAGGACAGCCCCAGCATTTT; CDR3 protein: CASSLLGGQPQHF
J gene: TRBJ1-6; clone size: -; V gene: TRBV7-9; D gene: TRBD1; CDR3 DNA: TGTGCCAGCAGCCGCGGGACAGCTGCTAATTCACCCCTCCACTTT; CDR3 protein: CASSRGTAANSPLHF
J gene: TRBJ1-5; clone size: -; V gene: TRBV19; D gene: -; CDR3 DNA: TGTGCCAGTAGTATGTACAGGAGCCTTAATCAGCCCCAGCATTTT; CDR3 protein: CASSMYRSLNQPQHF
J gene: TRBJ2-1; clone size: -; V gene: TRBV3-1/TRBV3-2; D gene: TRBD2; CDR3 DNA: TGTGCCAGCAGCCTCAGGGGACTAGCGGGAGTGAATGAGCAGTTCTTC; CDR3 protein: CASSLRGLAGVNEQFF
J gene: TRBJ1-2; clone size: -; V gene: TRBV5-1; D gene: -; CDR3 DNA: TGCGCCAGCAGCCCTGGAGTCCAGGGTCCAGGCTACACCTTC; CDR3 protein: CASSPGVQGPGYTF
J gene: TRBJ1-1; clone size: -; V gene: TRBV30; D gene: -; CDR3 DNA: TGTGCCTGGTCAGCTAAGGGGCAGTTAAAAATTGAAGCTTTCTTT; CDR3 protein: CAWSAKGQLKIEAFF
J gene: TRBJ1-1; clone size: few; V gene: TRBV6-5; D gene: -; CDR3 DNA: TGTGCCAGCAAAGGGCAGGGGAACACTGAAGCTTTCTTT; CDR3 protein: CASKGQGNTEAFF
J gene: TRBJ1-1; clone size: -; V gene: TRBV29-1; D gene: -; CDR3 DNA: TGCAGCGCTCGACAGATAAACACTGAAGCTTTCTTT; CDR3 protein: CSARQINTEAFF
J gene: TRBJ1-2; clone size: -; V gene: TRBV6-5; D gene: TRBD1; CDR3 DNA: TGTGCCAGCAGGGCCCCGGGACAGGGGGCAGGAGGCTACACCTTC; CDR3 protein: CASRAPGQGAGGYTF
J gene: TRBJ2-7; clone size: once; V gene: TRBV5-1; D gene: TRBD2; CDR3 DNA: TGCGCCAGCAGCTTGGGGGGAGGGGACGAGCAGTACTTC; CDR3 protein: CASSLGGGDEQYF
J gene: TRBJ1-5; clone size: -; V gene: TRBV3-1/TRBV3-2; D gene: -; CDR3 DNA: TGTGCCAGCAGCCAAGTGAGGATCCGCGATCAGCCCCAGCATTTT; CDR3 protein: CASSQVRIRDQPQHF
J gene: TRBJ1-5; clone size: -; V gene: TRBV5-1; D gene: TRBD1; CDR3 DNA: TGCGCCAGCAGGGAGGGACAGGGAGATCAGCCCCAGCATTTT; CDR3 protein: CASREGQGDQPQHF
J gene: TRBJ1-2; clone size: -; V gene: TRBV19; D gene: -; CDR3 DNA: TGTGCCAGTAGCCCGACAGGAACTAACTATGGCTACACCTTC; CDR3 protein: CASSPTGTNYGYTF
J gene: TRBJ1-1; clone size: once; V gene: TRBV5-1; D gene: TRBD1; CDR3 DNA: TGCGCCAGCAGCTTCAACAGGGGGAACACTGAAGCTTTCTTT; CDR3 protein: CASSFNRGNTEAFF
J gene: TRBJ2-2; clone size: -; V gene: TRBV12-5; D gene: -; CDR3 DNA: TGTGCTAGTGGTTTGGGACACGACACCGGGGAGCTGTTTTTT; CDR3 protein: CASGLGHDTGELFF
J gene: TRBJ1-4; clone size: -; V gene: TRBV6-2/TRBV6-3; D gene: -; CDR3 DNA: TGTGCCAGCAGCCTGGGGTTTGGGGGCCGCGAAAAACTGTTTTTT; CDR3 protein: CASSLGFGGREKLFF
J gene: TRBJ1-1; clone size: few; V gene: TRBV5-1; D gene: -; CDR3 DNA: TGCGCCAGCAGCCCACAGGGTACGGCTGAAGCTTTCTTT; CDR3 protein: CASSPQGTAEAFF
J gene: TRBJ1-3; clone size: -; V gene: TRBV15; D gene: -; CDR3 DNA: TGTGCCACCAGCACCGGGGAGGTAACGGGAAACACCATATATTTT; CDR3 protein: CATSTGEVTGNTIYF